Listed below are T cell receptor beta chains from one sample, sequenced in a study of graft-versus-host responses after intestinal transplantation. Here immunoSEQ multiplex PCR was the method, and the copy in TCRdb shows in-frame clones only, minus some. The repertoire holds 98,000 or so clones, with about 88% as singletons. Antigens for these TCRs are unknown. The specimen comprised unstimulated CD4+ T cells sorted from spleen or lymph node cells, sampled before intestinal transplant. The receptors were gathered from a human donor who received an intestinal transplant. CDR3s include the opening cysteine and the closing phenylalanine or tryptophan. D genes are given only for firm matches. Not every row has a clone size; where given, it reads once, few, many or a size class.

TRBV30	.	.	TRBJ2-7	TGTGCCTGGGGCAGGGACCATTGGAGTATTATCTACGAGCAGTACTTC	CAWGRDHWSIIYEQYF
TRBV2	TRBD1	.	TRBJ2-1	TGTGCCAGCAGTAGGACAGGGTATGAGCAGTTCTTC	CASSRTGYEQFF
TRBV27	.	.	TRBJ1-2	TGTGCCAGCAGTTTGAGGCCCCCTTATTCTGGCCACACCTTC	CASSLRPPYSGHTF
TRBV6-4	TRBD1	.	TRBJ2-7	TGTGCCAGCAGTGAAAACAGGGGGCCCTACGAGCAGTACTTC	CASSENRGPYEQYF
TRBV9	TRBD1	.	TRBJ2-3	TGTGCCAGTGCGACCGGGACAGGGGTAACAGATACGCAGTATTTT	CASATGTGVTDTQYF
TRBV7-5	.	once	TRBJ2-1	TGTGTCAGAAACCGGGTTTGGGGAGGTGAGCAGTTCTTC	CVRNRVWGGEQFF
TRBV28	.	few	TRBJ2-5	TGTGCCAGCAGTACCTTATTGGGTGGTGCGGAGACCCAGTACTTC	CASSTLLGGAETQYF
TRBV2	TRBD1	.	TRBJ2-7	TGTGCCAGCAGTCTAGACAGGGTCTCTTCCTACGAGCAGTACTTC	CASSLDRVSSYEQYF
TRBV18	.	.	TRBJ1-1	TGTGCCAGCTCAAGACCACAGAACACTGAAGCTTTCTTT	CASSRPQNTEAFF
TRBV6-6	TRBD2	.	TRBJ2-7	TGTGCCAGTCGTCCCGGCGGGAGCTCCTACGAGCAGTACTTC	CASRPGGSSYEQYF
TRBV7-3	TRBD2	once	TRBJ2-1	TGTGCCAGCAGCTTGACTAGCAGTTTCTACAATGAGCAGTTCTTC	CASSLTSSFYNEQFF
TRBV6-6	TRBD1	.	TRBJ2-2	TGTGCCAGCAGCGACGGGGGACAGGGTTCCGGGGAGCTGTTTTTT	CASSDGGQGSGELFF
TRBV4-2	TRBD2	.	TRBJ2-7	TGTGCCAGCAGCCAAGAGGGAGGGAGAGCCTACGAGCAGTACTTC	CASSQEGGRAYEQYF
TRBV25-1	.	.	TRBJ2-3	TGTGCCAGCAGTGAAGCGTCGGTAAATACGCAGTATTTT	CASSEASVNTQYF
TRBV7-6	.	.	TRBJ1-6	TGTGCCAGCAGCTTCGACGATAGGACACCCCTCCACTTT	CASSFDDRTPLHF
TRBV2	.	medium-sized	TRBJ1-4	TGTGCCAGCAGGCCAGGTGCCACTTTTGAAAAACTGTTTTTT	CASRPGATFEKLFF
TRBV4-1	TRBD2	.	TRBJ2-7	TGCGCCAGCAGCCAAGTCTTCGGGAGGATCCCCTACGAGCAGTACTTC	CASSQVFGRIPYEQYF
TRBV9	TRBD1	once	TRBJ2-5	TGTGCCAGCAGCGCCTCCAGGGGGGAGACCCAGTACTTC	CASSASRGETQYF
TRBV5-4	.	.	TRBJ1-4	TGTGCCAGCACCATGCAAGGCAGGGGCGAAAATGAAAAACTGTTTTTT	CASTMQGRGENEKLFF
TRBV10-1	.	.	TRBJ2-5	TGCGCCAGCAGTGAAACAGCACAAGAGACCCAGTACTTC	CASSETAQETQYF
TRBV6-6	.	.	TRBJ2-3	TGTGCCAGCAGTTATCTTAGGGCCAGCACAGATACGCAGTATTTT	CASSYLRASTDTQYF
TRBV6-1	TRBD1	.	TRBJ2-7	TGTGCCAGCAGAGAGACAGGGGGTGGATCCTACGAGCAGTACTTC	CASRETGGGSYEQYF
TRBV7-9	.	once	TRBJ2-7	TGTGCCAGCAGCCTAAGACTGAGCTCCTACGAGCAGTACTTC	CASSLRLSSYEQYF
TRBV10-3	TRBD1	once	TRBJ2-7	TGTGCCACCCGACAGGGCTACGAGCAGTACTTC	CATRQGYEQYF
TRBV9	.	.	TRBJ2-3	TGTGCCAGCACCTCGGGTCAGGGCACAGATACGCAGTATTTT	CASTSGQGTDTQYF
TRBV9	.	.	TRBJ2-3	TGTGCCAGCAGCGTAGTCCCTAGCGGGACAGGGACAGATACGCAGTATTTT	CASSVVPSGTGTDTQYF
TRBV6-5	TRBD1	once	TRBJ1-1	TGTGCCAGCACTCGGACAGGGACTGAAGCTTTCTTT	CASTRTGTEAFF
TRBV5-1	TRBD1	.	TRBJ2-3	TGCGCCAGCAGCGGGGGACAGGGGGGCCTCACAGATACGCAGTATTTT	CASSGGQGGLTDTQYF
TRBV7-6	.	.	TRBJ1-1	TGTGCCAGCAGCTCCATCTCGCTGAACACTGAAGCTTTCTTT	CASSSISLNTEAFF
TRBV9	TRBD2	.	TRBJ2-3	TGTGCCAGCAGCGTCAGCCTTAGCGGGAGCGGCACAGATACGCAGTATTTT	CASSVSLSGSGTDTQYF
TRBV5-1	TRBD1	.	TRBJ2-7	TGCGCCAGCAGCCGGACAGGGGGCTCCTACGAGCAGTACTTC	CASSRTGGSYEQYF
TRBV2	TRBD2	.	TRBJ2-3	TGTGCCAGCAGTTCTCCTTTTCGGGGGGACACAGATACGCAGTATTTT	CASSSPFRGDTDTQYF
TRBV6-1	TRBD1	few	TRBJ1-1	TGTGCCAGCAGGTGGAGGGGGCAGGAGTCTTTCTTT	CASRWRGQESFF
TRBV30	.	.	TRBJ1-3	TGTGCCTGGAGCGCACGCGACAGGTCTGGAAACACCATATATTTT	CAWSARDRSGNTIYF
TRBV11-2	.	.	TRBJ2-3	TGTGCCAGCAACTTAGTCTACAGGAGATTCACAGATACGCAGTATTTT	CASNLVYRRFTDTQYF
TRBV6-1	.	.	TRBJ2-1	TGTGCCAGCAGTGACGGAACTCAGCAGTTCTTC	CASSDGTQQFF
TRBV27	TRBD2	.	TRBJ2-7	TGTGCCAGCAGTTTGGAGCGGGAGGACGAGCAGTACTTC	CASSLEREDEQYF
TRBV28	.	.	TRBJ2-2	TGTGCCAGCAGTTCCCCGGGACTCATAAGGGAGCTGTTTTTT	CASSSPGLIRELFF
TRBV2	.	few	TRBJ1-2	TGTGCCAGCAGTGAGTCGGGAGCTAACTATGGCTACACCTTC	CASSESGANYGYTF
TRBV6-1	.	.	TRBJ2-7	TGTGCCAGCGGTGACAGCGACTACGAGCAGTACTTC	CASGDSDYEQYF
TRBV6-5	.	.	TRBJ2-7	TGTGCCAGCAGTAGACCGGGAAGAGCATACGAGCAGTACTTC	CASSRPGRAYEQYF